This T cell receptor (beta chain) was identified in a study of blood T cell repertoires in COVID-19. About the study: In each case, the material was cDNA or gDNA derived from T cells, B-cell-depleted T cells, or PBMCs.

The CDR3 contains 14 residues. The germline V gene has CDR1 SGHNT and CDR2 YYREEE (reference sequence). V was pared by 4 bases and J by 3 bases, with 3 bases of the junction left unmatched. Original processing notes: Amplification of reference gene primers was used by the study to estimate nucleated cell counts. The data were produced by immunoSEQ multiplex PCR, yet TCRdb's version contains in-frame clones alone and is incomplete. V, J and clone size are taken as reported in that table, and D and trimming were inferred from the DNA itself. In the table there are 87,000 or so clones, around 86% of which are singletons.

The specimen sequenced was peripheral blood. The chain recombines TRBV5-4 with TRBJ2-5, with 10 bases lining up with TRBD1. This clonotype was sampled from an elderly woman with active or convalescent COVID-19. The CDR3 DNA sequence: TGTGCCAGCAGCCCCGGGACAGGGGAAGAGACCCAGTACTTC. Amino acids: CASSPGTGEETQYF.